A selection of T cell receptor beta chains follows, all from one sample in a study of identical twins. TCRdb recomputed calls from the 5' RACE reads with MiXCR, one row per CDR3 protein. The repertoire holds about 290,000 distinct CDR3 sequences, with roughly 9% as singletons. These records were also assigned to another study, of yellow fever vaccine responses in identical twins.

Input material: CD8+ T cells sorted from blood. These TCRs come from a woman between 18 and 29 years old in good health. CDR3s include the opening cysteine and the closing phenylalanine or tryptophan. The order of the fields is J gene, V gene, clone size, D gene, CDR3 DNA, CDR3 protein. D genes are given only for firm matches. For some rows the clone size is stated as once, few or many, or as a class when expanded; others skip it.

J gene: TRBJ2-7
V gene: TRBV19
clone size: .
D gene: .
CDR3 DNA: TGTGCCAGTAGTATTTTTGGAAGCGGCGGGAACGACGAGCAGTACTTC
CDR3 protein: CASSIFGSGGNDEQYF

J gene: TRBJ2-7
V gene: TRBV7-9
clone size: .
D gene: TRBD1
CDR3 DNA: TGTGCCAGCAGCCCGCCGACAGGGAAGAACGAGCAGTACTTC
CDR3 protein: CASSPPTGKNEQYF

J gene: TRBJ2-1
V gene: TRBV11-1
clone size: many
D gene: TRBD2
CDR3 DNA: TGTGCCAGCAGCTTAGCGCTTACTAGCGGGAGTCTTGTAAATGAGCAGTTCTTC
CDR3 protein: CASSLALTSGSLVNEQFF

J gene: TRBJ2-3
V gene: TRBV29-1
clone size: many
D gene: .
CDR3 DNA: TGCAGCGTTTGGGGGTTCAACACAGATACGCAGTATTTT
CDR3 protein: CSVWGFNTDTQYF

J gene: TRBJ2-7
V gene: TRBV6-1
clone size: many
D gene: .
CDR3 DNA: TGTGCCACCGGCGAGAGGGACATCTCCTACGAGCAGTACTTC
CDR3 protein: CATGERDISYEQYF

J gene: TRBJ2-1
V gene: TRBV5-5
clone size: many
D gene: TRBD2
CDR3 DNA: TGTGCCAGCAGCTCCGGACTAGCAGTGAATGAGCAGTTCTTC
CDR3 protein: CASSSGLAVNEQFF

J gene: TRBJ2-3
V gene: TRBV29-1
clone size: many
D gene: .
CDR3 DNA: TGCAGCGTTGAAGTCGGGAGAGGGATAGATACGCAGTATTTT
CDR3 protein: CSVEVGRGIDTQYF

J gene: TRBJ2-7
V gene: TRBV7-9
clone size: many
D gene: TRBD1
CDR3 DNA: TGTGCCAGCAGCTGGATTAGGACAGGGGGCAATTACGAGCAGTACTTC
CDR3 protein: CASSWIRTGGNYEQYF

J gene: TRBJ2-2
V gene: TRBV5-1
clone size: .
D gene: .
CDR3 DNA: TGCGCCAGCAGCGCCTCGATTAGCGGGAACACCGGGGAGCTGTTTTTT
CDR3 protein: CASSASISGNTGELFF

J gene: TRBJ2-1
V gene: TRBV2
clone size: many
D gene: TRBD1
CDR3 DNA: TGTGCCAGCAGTGTGGGGACAGGGGCACACAATGAGCAGTTCTTC
CDR3 protein: CASSVGTGAHNEQFF

J gene: TRBJ2-5
V gene: TRBV6-5
clone size: .
D gene: TRBD2
CDR3 DNA: TGTGCCAGCAGTTATGTGGCGGGAGGGGGGCAAGAGACCCAGTACTTC
CDR3 protein: CASSYVAGGGQETQYF

J gene: TRBJ2-7
V gene: TRBV12-3/TRBV12-4
clone size: many
D gene: TRBD2
CDR3 DNA: TGTGCCAGCAGTGGCACTAGCGGGACTACCTACGAGCAGTACTTC
CDR3 protein: CASSGTSGTTYEQYF

J gene: TRBJ1-1
V gene: TRBV29-1
clone size: few
D gene: TRBD1
CDR3 DNA: TGCAGCGTTGTAGGGGGCCAGGGTGAAGCTTTCTTT
CDR3 protein: CSVVGGQGEAFF

J gene: TRBJ1-6
V gene: TRBV7-9
clone size: few
D gene: .
CDR3 DNA: TGTGCCAGCAGCGATAGGGGCCCTAATTCACCCCTCCACTTT
CDR3 protein: CASSDRGPNSPLHF

J gene: TRBJ1-1
V gene: TRBV20-1
clone size: few
D gene: .
CDR3 DNA: TGCAGTGTTTCTAACGCGGGGAACAGGGTCACTGAAGCTTTCTTT
CDR3 protein: CSVSNAGNRVTEAFF

J gene: TRBJ2-3
V gene: TRBV19
clone size: .
D gene: .
CDR3 DNA: TGTGCCACTAGCCGGGGAGCGGCCAGCACAGATACGCAGTATTTT
CDR3 protein: CATSRGAASTDTQYF

J gene: TRBJ2-5
V gene: TRBV29-1
clone size: many
D gene: .
CDR3 DNA: TGCAGCGTTGATGACAGCGTACAAGAGACCCAGTACTTC
CDR3 protein: CSVDDSVQETQYF

J gene: TRBJ2-2
V gene: TRBV7-3
clone size: many
D gene: .
CDR3 DNA: TGTGCCAGCAGCATCGCTCAGGGCCCCGGGGAGCTGTTTTTT
CDR3 protein: CASSIAQGPGELFF

J gene: TRBJ1-1
V gene: TRBV5-1
clone size: few
D gene: .
CDR3 DNA: TGCGCCAGCAAGTTATCAGGAAACACTGAAGCTTTCTTT
CDR3 protein: CASKLSGNTEAFF

J gene: TRBJ2-7
V gene: TRBV29-1
clone size: many
D gene: .
CDR3 DNA: TGCAGCGTTGAAGGGCAGGGATCCGGCGACGAGCAGTACTTC
CDR3 protein: CSVEGQGSGDEQYF

J gene: TRBJ2-3
V gene: TRBV7-8
clone size: many
D gene: .
CDR3 DNA: TGTGCCAGCAGTGCTTCGGGCACAGATACGCAGTATTTT
CDR3 protein: CASSASGTDTQYF

J gene: TRBJ2-1
V gene: TRBV6-5
clone size: .
D gene: .
CDR3 DNA: TGTGCCAGCAGTTACGGGGACGGCAATGAGCAGTTCTTC
CDR3 protein: CASSYGDGNEQFF

J gene: TRBJ2-4
V gene: TRBV6-2/TRBV6-3
clone size: few
D gene: TRBD1
CDR3 DNA: TGTGCCAGCAGTTACTCCTCGACAGGGCTAGCCAAAAACATTCAGTACTTC
CDR3 protein: CASSYSSTGLAKNIQYF

J gene: TRBJ2-1
V gene: TRBV20-1
clone size: many
D gene: TRBD2
CDR3 DNA: TGCAGTGCTCGCCCGGGACTAGAATCGAGTGAGCAGTTCTTC
CDR3 protein: CSARPGLESSEQFF

J gene: TRBJ2-5
V gene: TRBV7-2
clone size: few
D gene: .
CDR3 DNA: TGTGCCAGCAGCCTCCTCCTCTCGTACCAAGAGACCCAGTACTTC
CDR3 protein: CASSLLLSYQETQYF

J gene: TRBJ2-1
V gene: TRBV5-1
clone size: .
D gene: TRBD2
CDR3 DNA: TGCGCCAGCAAGGCTAGCGGGGGGGCCTACAATGAGCAGTTCTTC
CDR3 protein: CASKASGGAYNEQFF

J gene: TRBJ2-1
V gene: TRBV29-1
clone size: many
D gene: TRBD2
CDR3 DNA: TGCAGCGTTGGACGGGCAGGGAGGGACAATGAGCAGTTCTTC
CDR3 protein: CSVGRAGRDNEQFF

J gene: TRBJ2-7
V gene: TRBV7-8
clone size: few
D gene: .
CDR3 DNA: TGTGCCAGCAGCTTAGAAGCGGACGGCTACGAGCAGTACTTC
CDR3 protein: CASSLEADGYEQYF

J gene: TRBJ2-5
V gene: TRBV6-2/TRBV6-3
clone size: few
D gene: TRBD2
CDR3 DNA: TGTGCCAGCAGAGACCCCGGTCTAGCGGGAGTGGAGACCCAGTACTTC
CDR3 protein: CASRDPGLAGVETQYF

J gene: TRBJ2-1
V gene: TRBV19
clone size: few
D gene: TRBD2
CDR3 DNA: TGTGCCAGTAGTCCCCCCCCGGGGGGCAATGAGCAGTTCTTC
CDR3 protein: CASSPPPGGNEQFF

J gene: TRBJ1-1
V gene: TRBV7-9
clone size: many
D gene: .
CDR3 DNA: TGTGCCAGCAGCTTAGCGCTAAGGATTTTTGACACTGAAGCTTTCTTT
CDR3 protein: CASSLALRIFDTEAFF

J gene: TRBJ2-4
V gene: TRBV7-9
clone size: few
D gene: .
CDR3 DNA: TGTGCCAGCAGCTCAGGGGGGGACATTCAGTACTTC
CDR3 protein: CASSSGGDIQYF

J gene: TRBJ2-3
V gene: TRBV3-1
clone size: .
D gene: .
CDR3 DNA: TGTGCCAGCAGCCAAGCTGAGACTGAGGTAGCGGCGGGTCTCACAGATACGCAGTATTTT
CDR3 protein: CASSQAETEVAAGLTDTQYF

J gene: TRBJ2-7
V gene: TRBV4-3
clone size: .
D gene: .
CDR3 DNA: TGCGCCAGCAGCCAAGATAGAGGGTCTGGGGACGAGCAGTACTTC
CDR3 protein: CASSQDRGSGDEQYF

J gene: TRBJ2-5
V gene: TRBV20-1
clone size: .
D gene: TRBD2
CDR3 DNA: TGCAGTGCTTCCAATTACCTGACTAGCGGGGGGGAGACAGAAGAGACCCAGTACTTC
CDR3 protein: CSASNYLTSGGETEETQYF

J gene: TRBJ2-7
V gene: TRBV11-2
clone size: few
D gene: TRBD2
CDR3 DNA: TGTGCCAGCAGCTTGCCAATCACCGGGACTAGCGGCTCCTACGAGCAGTACTTC
CDR3 protein: CASSLPITGTSGSYEQYF

J gene: TRBJ2-1
V gene: TRBV7-9
clone size: .
D gene: TRBD1
CDR3 DNA: TGTGCCAGCAGCCACCGGGACAGGGACCCCAATGAGCAGTTCTTC
CDR3 protein: CASSHRDRDPNEQFF

J gene: TRBJ2-7
V gene: TRBV7-8
clone size: once
D gene: TRBD2
CDR3 DNA: TGTGCCAGCAGCCCCACCGGGACTAGAGGGGCCTACGAGCAGTACTTC
CDR3 protein: CASSPTGTRGAYEQYF

J gene: TRBJ2-7
V gene: TRBV20-1
clone size: many
D gene: .
CDR3 DNA: TGCAGTGCTAAAGATACCAGACGGGCTACCTACGAGCAGTACTTC
CDR3 protein: CSAKDTRRATYEQYF

J gene: TRBJ2-7
V gene: TRBV5-6
clone size: few
D gene: .
CDR3 DNA: TGTGCCAGCAGTTCGCGATTCCACTCCTACGAGCAGTACTTC
CDR3 protein: CASSSRFHSYEQYF

J gene: TRBJ1-5
V gene: TRBV6-5
clone size: few
D gene: TRBD1
CDR3 DNA: TGTGCCAGCAGTTCGGACAGGTTCAATCAGCCCCAGCATTTT
CDR3 protein: CASSSDRFNQPQHF

J gene: TRBJ2-1
V gene: TRBV20-1
clone size: many
D gene: TRBD2
CDR3 DNA: TGCAGTGCTAGAGAGCGGGAGAATGAGCAGTTCTTC
CDR3 protein: CSARERENEQFF

J gene: TRBJ2-5
V gene: TRBV28
clone size: .
D gene: TRBD1
CDR3 DNA: TGTGCCAGCAGTGAACGGACAGGGGGCTGGGAGACCCAGTACTTC
CDR3 protein: CASSERTGGWETQYF

J gene: TRBJ1-2
V gene: TRBV7-9
clone size: few
D gene: TRBD1
CDR3 DNA: TGTGCCAGCAGCGCGGGTTTGACAGGGGTCGATGGCTACACCTTC
CDR3 protein: CASSAGLTGVDGYTF

J gene: TRBJ2-7
V gene: TRBV20-1
clone size: few
D gene: TRBD2
CDR3 DNA: TGCAGTGCTAGAGATCTAGCGGGAAACTACGAGCAGTACTTC
CDR3 protein: CSARDLAGNYEQYF

J gene: TRBJ1-5
V gene: TRBV5-1
clone size: many
D gene: TRBD1
CDR3 DNA: TGCGCCAGCAGTCCACAGGGGTTCAATCAGCCCCAGCATTTT
CDR3 protein: CASSPQGFNQPQHF

J gene: TRBJ2-1
V gene: TRBV10-3
clone size: once
D gene: TRBD2
CDR3 DNA: TGTGCCACCGGGGGGGAGGGCCGAAATGAGCAGTTCTTC
CDR3 protein: CATGGEGRNEQFF

J gene: TRBJ2-3
V gene: TRBV6-4
clone size: few
D gene: TRBD2
CDR3 DNA: TGTGCCAGCAGGCAGCGGGGGGCTCCCTCGGATACGCAGTATTTT
CDR3 protein: CASRQRGAPSDTQYF

J gene: TRBJ2-2
V gene: TRBV27
clone size: few
D gene: .
CDR3 DNA: TGTGCCAGCAGTTTGAACAGGGACCACACCGGGGAGCTGTTTTTT
CDR3 protein: CASSLNRDHTGELFF

J gene: TRBJ2-7
V gene: TRBV4-3
clone size: many
D gene: TRBD2
CDR3 DNA: TGCGCCAGCAGCCAAGGGAGGACTAGCGGTTACGAGCAGTACTTC
CDR3 protein: CASSQGRTSGYEQYF

J gene: TRBJ2-1
V gene: TRBV29-1
clone size: .
D gene: TRBD2
CDR3 DNA: TGCAGCGTTGAACTAAGACTAGCAAGGTCAAATGAGCAGTTCTTC
CDR3 protein: CSVELRLARSNEQFF

J gene: TRBJ2-7
V gene: TRBV3-1
clone size: few
D gene: .
CDR3 DNA: TGTGCCAGTAGCCAATCTGGGGGACGGACCTACGAGCAGTACTTC
CDR3 protein: CASSQSGGRTYEQYF

J gene: TRBJ2-5
V gene: TRBV6-2/TRBV6-3
clone size: .
D gene: .
CDR3 DNA: TGTGCCAGCAGTTACTCGACGGGTCGGGAGACCCAGTACTTC
CDR3 protein: CASSYSTGRETQYF

J gene: TRBJ1-1
V gene: TRBV27
clone size: .
D gene: TRBD1
CDR3 DNA: TGCACCAGCAGTTCCCTGACAGGGTGGAACACTGAAGCTTTCTTT
CDR3 protein: CTSSSLTGWNTEAFF